The 11 T cell receptor beta chains listed next were all sequenced from one sample in a study of long-term antiretroviral therapy in people with HIV. The assay, immunoSEQ v3.0, was run at survey level. Using immunoSEQ multiplex PCR, the repertoire was profiled, and TCRdb retains in-frame clones only, with some absent. The sample shows about 44,000 clones, roughly 96% of them seen only once. The sequencing here drew on unsorted PBMCs, taken 3.7 years after starting antiretroviral therapy. Receptors originate from a woman in her fifties or sixties with HIV.

V gene TRBV11-2 combines with J gene TRBJ1-2, with D possibly TRBD1 on 6 matching bases. Trimming took 2 bases from V and 0 from J, leaving 13 bases between them. The CDR3 is 16 residues long. The germline gives CDR1 SGHAT, CDR2 FQNNGV. The CDR3 loop reads CASSLSWDTPNYGYTF. The CDR3 DNA follows: TGTGCCAGCAGCTTATCTTGGGACACCCCTAACTATGGCTACACCTTC.

Remarks on this clone: Other DNA sequences in the same sample also yield this CDR3. The chain uses TRBV29-1 and TRBJ1-1, with D possibly TRBD1 on 6 matching bases. The CDR3 loop spans 12 amino acids. V shed 6 bases and J shed 1 base, with 9 bases lying between them. CDR1 and CDR2 (germline): SQVTM, ANQGSEA. The DNA for the CDR3 is TGCAGCGTGACACAGGGGAACACTGAAGCTTTCTTT. Translated: CSVTQGNTEAFF.

The J gene is TRBJ1-6, the V gene TRBV7-2; 9 bases line up with TRBD1. There are 15 residues in the CDR3. CDR1 is SGHTA, CDR2 FQGNSA, per germline. The V segment lost 2 bases and the J segment 9 bases; nucleotides outside the gene matches: 5. CDR3 loop: CASSLRGQGTSPLHF. CDR3 nucleotides: TGTGCCAGCAGCTTAAGGGGACAGGGAACTTCACCCCTCCACTTT.

This clone was observed a handful of times. The chain links TRBV2 to TRBJ2-1; D not certain. In germline, CDR1 is SNHLY, CDR2 FYNNEI. The CDR3 length is 10 residues. The V end lost 7 bases, the J end lost 6 bases, and 4 bases lay between the germline ends. The CDR3 sequence is CASISNEQFF. In nucleotides, the CDR3 is TGTGCCAGCATATCCAATGAGCAGTTCTTC.

The chain joins TRBV7-2 to TRBJ2-2; unclear D gene. CDR1 and CDR2 (germline): SGHTA, FQGNSA. Trimming left V 5 bases short and J 0 bases short, with 4 bases between. CDR3 length: 13 residues. The CDR3 region is CASSPANTGELFF. DNA for the CDR3: TGTGCCAGCAGCCCCGCGAACACCGGGGAGCTGTTTTTT.

This clone was seen only a few times. CDR3 nucleotides: TGTGCCAGCAGCCAACAAGAGGTCACCGAGCAGTACTTC. It specifies CASSQQEVTEQYF. This chain uses TRBV7-8 with TRBJ2-7; no clear D. This CDR3 is built from 13 residues. V lost 5 bases and J 6 bases, leaving 14 bases between the germline ends. Per germline, CDR1 SGHVS and CDR2 FQNEAQ.

The chain couples TRBV9 to TRBJ2-5, with D perhaps matching TRBD2 (6 bases). Germline loops: CDR1 SGDLS, CDR2 YYNGEE. The V gene lost 2 bases and the J gene lost 2 bases, with 10 bases spanning the gap. The CDR3 is 14 amino acids. Here the CDR3 reads CASSVGGWQETQYF. CDR3 DNA sequence: TGTGCCAGCAGCGTTGGAGGGTGGCAAGAGACCCAGTACTTC.

This rearrangement joins TRBV6-5 to TRBJ1-2, with 8 bases matching TRBD1. V trimming: 6 bases; J trimming: 8 bases; junction bases outside the gene matches: 8. The germline V gene has CDR1 MNHEY and CDR2 SVGAGI. The length of the CDR3 is 13 residues. CDR3: CASRTGTGQGYTF. The CDR3 DNA reads TGTGCCAGCAGAACTGGGACAGGTCAGGGCTACACCTTC.

The chain recombines TRBV5-4 with TRBJ1-2; D is possibly TRBD1 (5 bases). In germline, CDR1 is SGHNT, CDR2 YYREEE (reference sequence). The length of the CDR3 is 14 residues. Trimming took off 4 bases at V and 8 bases at J, with 18 bases between the two ends. CDR3 protein: CASSRPGEAEGYTF. The CDR3 DNA sequence: TGTGCCAGCAGCCGACCGGGGGAGGCGGAAGGCTACACCTTC.

This chain joins TRBV7-9 and TRBJ1-4; D is unresolved. V lost 6 bases and J 0 bases, leaving 14 bases between the germline ends. This CDR3 has 16 amino acids. Germline V lookup: CDR1 SEHNR, CDR2 FQNEAQ (reference sequence). The CDR3 DNA is TGTGCCAGCAGACCTCCGCGGGGTGCAACTAATGAAAAACTGTTTTTT. Translated, it gives CASRPPRGATNEKLFF.

The chain couples TRBV18 to TRBJ1-4; a weak D match, TRBD1 (5 bases). Germline V CDR1 and CDR2: KGHSH, LQKENI. V was cut by 5 bases and J by 3 bases, with 10 bases left in between. CDR3 length: 14 amino acids. DNA for the CDR3: TGTGCCAGCTCAGCGGGGGGAGCTAATGAAAAACTGTTTTTT. Translation gives CASSAGGANEKLFF.